Listed here are 32 T cell receptor beta chains from one sample, sequenced in a study of cytomegalovirus exposure and HLA in healthy donors. PCR used 60 Vbeta primers and 13 Jbeta primers. Here immunoSEQ multiplex PCR was the method, and the copy in TCRdb shows in-frame clones only, minus some. The sample carries some 250,000 clones, over 80% recorded once. Input material: PBMCs. The receptors come from a woman between 40 and 55 years old in good health and CMV-seropositive.

In this sample, this clone turned up once. The chain uses TRBV11-3 and TRBJ2-1, with 7 bases that match TRBD2. Germline V gives CDR1 SGHNT, CDR2 YENEEA. CDR3 length: 15 amino acids. Germline trimming cut 5 bases from V and 6 bases from J; bases unmatched to any gene: 10. CDR3 loop: CASSPRERAGNEQFF. The CDR3 DNA is TGTGCCAGCAGCCCGCGGGAGCGGGCGGGCAATGAGCAGTTCTTC.

In its sample, this clone was seen once. This chain joins TRBV9 and TRBJ2-3; 7 bases align to TRBD2. In germline, CDR1 is SGDLS, CDR2 YYNGEE. The CDR3 runs 15 residues. The V and J ends lost 0 bases and 2 bases, in that order; junction bases with no gene match: 3. CDR3 residues: CASSVGDYFTDTQYF. Here the CDR3 DNA reads TGTGCCAGCAGCGTAGGGGACTACTTCACAGATACGCAGTATTTT. The full variable domain, completed using reference TRBV9 and TRBJ2-3, is DSGVTQTPKHLITATGQRVTLRCSPRSGDLSVYWYQQSLDQGLQFLIQYYNGEERAKGNILERFSAQQFPDLHSELNLSSLELGDSALYFCASSVGDYFTDTQYFGPGTRLTVL.

V is TRBV11-2 and J is TRBJ1-1; TRBD1 matches 9 bases. Germline V CDR1 and CDR2: SGHAT, FQNNGV. The junction had 5 bases not matched to a gene; V was cut back by 1 base and J by 5 bases. This CDR3 contains 15 residues. CDR3 sequence (DNA): TGTGCCAGCAGCTTAGTGACAGGGGGATGGACTGAAGCTTTCTTT. Its protein product is CASSLVTGGWTEAFF.

This chain links TRBV5-6 with TRBJ2-7; 8 bases are a match to TRBD2. CDR3 size: 15 residues. Germline assignment: CDR1 SGHDT and CDR2 YYEEEE. The J segment lost 3 bases and the V segment lost 2 bases, leaving 7 bases of the junction unmatched. CDR3 nucleotides: TGTGCCAGCAGCTTATATAGCGGGGCCATCTACGAGCAGTACTTC. This encodes CASSLYSGAIYEQYF.

The rearrangement joins TRBV27 to TRBJ2-7; no clear D gene. The CDR3 runs to 14 residues. V was clipped by 4 bases and J by 5 bases, with 15 bases between them. CDR1 is MNHEY, CDR2 SMNVEV, per germline (reference sequence). The chain's CDR3 is CASSSDRRLDEQYF. In DNA form, the CDR3 reads TGTGCCAGCAGTTCAGACCGGCGCCTAGACGAGCAGTACTTC.

The chain links TRBV7-9 to TRBJ2-1; a possible D gene is TRBD1 (6 bases). The V end was cut by 5 bases, the J end by 6 bases, with 17 bases between. CDR3 size: 15 residues. CDR1 and CDR2 (germline): SEHNR, FQNEAQ (reference sequence). The CDR3 DNA is TGTGCCAGCAGCCCCGGGACACGCCAGCTCAATGAGCAGTTCTTC. Protein sequence: CASSPGTRQLNEQFF.

The CDR3 DNA sequence: TGTGCCAGCAGCCTGGGTAGCTCCTACAATGAGCAGTTCTTC. It is translated as CASSLGSSYNEQFF. The rearrangement joins TRBV5-6 to TRBJ2-1; D not resolved. Germline CDR1 is SGHDT and CDR2 is YYEEEE. The CDR3 is 14 amino acids. Deletions cut 4 bases from V and 0 bases from J, with 8 bases between.

This chain joins TRBV4-2 and TRBJ2-4, with 9 bases fitting TRBD1. Germline lookup yields CDR1 LGHNA and CDR2 YNFKEQ. CDR3 length: 17 residues. With V trimmed by 3 bases and J by 1 base, 7 bases remained unmatched. Here the CDR3 DNA reads TGTGCCAGCAGCCATGGCGGGACAGGGTTGGCCAAAAACATTCAGTACTTC. This encodes CASSHGGTGLAKNIQYF.

The V call is TRBV7-9, the J call TRBJ2-6, with a possible D match to TRBD2 (7 bases). The CDR3 consists of 16 residues. Germline CDR1 and CDR2: SEHNR and FQNEAQ (reference sequence). V lost 5 bases and J lost 3, with 14 bases in between. CDR3 region: CASSPSGGLGANVLTF. CDR3 coding DNA: TGTGCCAGCAGCCCTTCCGGGGGGCTTGGGGCCAACGTCCTGACTTTC.

This rearrangement joins TRBV7-9 to TRBJ2-5, with TRBD1 identical over 8 bases. J lost 1 base, V lost 5 bases, and 3 bases had no gene match. The CDR3 covers 14 residues. Per the germline V gene, CDR1 is SEHNR and CDR2 is FQNEAQ (reference sequence). CDR3 coding DNA: TGTGCCAGCAGCCGGACAGGGCTCCAAGAGACCCAGTACTTC. It specifies CASSRTGLQETQYF.

The chain employs TRBV6-5 and TRBJ2-3, with a possible D match to TRBD1 (6 bases). The V gene lost 0 bases and the J gene lost 4 bases, with 14 bases spanning the gap. Per germline, CDR1 MNHEY and CDR2 SVGAGI. This CDR3 spans 16 amino acids. The CDR3 DNA reads as TGTGCCAGCAGTTACTCGTACCAGGGGAGCCCAGATACGCAGTATTTT. Its translation: CASSYSYQGSPDTQYF.

This chain joins TRBV10-3 and TRBJ1-2, with 8 nucleotides matching TRBD1. Trimming took 0 bases from V and 4 from J; bases not matched to a gene: 4. The CDR3 totals 15 residues. Germline-derived CDR1 and CDR2 are ENHRY and SYGVKD. CDR3 sequence: CAISESTGGSYGYTF. The CDR3 nucleotides read TGTGCCATCAGTGAGTCTACAGGGGGATCCTATGGCTACACCTTC.

CDR3 nucleotide sequence: TGTGCCAGCCGGCCCACTAGCGCGGCCCACGAGCAGTACTTC. Translating gives CASRPTSAAHEQYF. The chain carries TRBV7-9 and TRBJ2-7, with 7 bases matching TRBD2. CDR1 is SEHNR, CDR2 FQNEAQ, per germline (reference sequence). The junction had 12 bases not matched to a gene; V was cut back by 8 bases and J by 5 bases. The CDR3 has 14 residues.

The CDR3 loop is CASRPGGVSTDTQYF. CDR3 nucleotide sequence: TGTGCCAGCAGACCGGGGGGGGTTAGCACAGATACGCAGTATTTT. V usage is TRBV6-5 and J usage is TRBJ2-3; 8 nucleotides agree with TRBD2. V shed 6 bases and J 0 bases; nucleotides not matched to a gene: 5. CDR1 MNHEY and CDR2 SVGAGI come from the germline V gene. This CDR3 has 15 amino acids.

This chain uses TRBV28 with TRBJ2-7; tentative D call: TRBD1 (6 bases). Germline CDR1 MDHEN, CDR2 SYDVKM. The CDR3 length is 12 residues. Trimming cost V 8 bases and J 4 bases, with 12 bases left between them. DNA for the CDR3: TGTGCCAGCGGAGAACAGGGATACGAGCAGTACTTC. This sequence encodes CASGEQGYEQYF.

Here the CDR3 reads CASSFDRGQAFF. The DNA of the CDR3 is TGTGCCAGCAGCTTTGACAGGGGGCAAGCTTTCTTT. The rearrangement links TRBV11-2 to TRBJ1-1, with TRBD1 matching 10 bases. Losses at the gene ends were 3 bases for V and 9 bases for J; bases not matched to a gene: 1. The CDR3 covers 12 residues. CDR1 SGHAT and CDR2 FQNNGV come from the germline V gene. The full variable domain, rest sourced from reference TRBV11-2 and TRBJ1-1, is EAGVAQSPRYKIIEKRQSVAFWCNPISGHATLYWYQQILGQGPKLLIQFQNNGVVDDSQLPKDRFSAERLKGVDSTLKIQPAKLEDSAVYLCASSFDRGQAFFGQGTRLTVV.

The chain has TRBV5-1 and TRBJ2-5, with D possibly TRBD1 on 7 matching bases. The J call is uncertain, as TRBJ2-7 better fits the DNA end. The germline gives CDR1 SGHRS, CDR2 YFSETQ. The CDR3 is made up of 14 amino acids. The CDR3 is CASSLPTGRHEQYF. The CDR3 DNA sequence: TGCGCCAGCAGCCTCCCGACAGGGAGGCACGAGCAGTACTTC.

The chain links TRBV5-1 to TRBJ2-1, with 9 bases aligning to TRBD1. This CDR3 has 16 residues. With 4 bases clipped from V and 4 bases from J, the junction kept 9 bases outside the gene matches. The germline V gene has CDR1 SGHRS and CDR2 YFSETQ. Here the CDR3 reads CASSLLQGAGYNEQFF. CDR3 nucleotides: TGCGCCAGCAGCCTACTACAGGGGGCAGGATACAATGAGCAGTTCTTC.

The J gene is TRBJ2-2, the V gene TRBV6-1; TRBD1 aligns across 8 bases. CDR1 and CDR2 from the germline V gene are MNHNS and SASEGT. The J segment lost 0 bases and the V segment lost 6 bases, leaving 3 bases of the junction unmatched. The CDR3 runs 15 residues. As DNA, the CDR3 is TGTGCCAGCAGCCTGGACAGGGCGAACACCGGGGAGCTGTTTTTT. Amino acid sequence: CASSLDRANTGELFF.

V and J are TRBV5-1 and TRBJ1-2; 9 bases agree with TRBD1. The V and J ends lost 1 base and 3 bases, in that order; junction bases with no gene match: 13. The CDR3 spans 18 residues. Looked up from germline, CDR1 is SGHRS and CDR2 is YFSETQ. CDR3 nucleotides: TGCGCCAGCAGCTTGAACGACAACAGGGGGCGCGAGGACTATGGCTACACCTTC. Protein product: CASSLNDNRGREDYGYTF.

The chain uses TRBV15 and TRBJ2-1; 8 nucleotides agree with TRBD2. Trimming took 4 bases from V and 5 from J; bases not matched to a gene: 13. This CDR3 is 17 amino acids long. Germline V CDR1 and CDR2: LNHNV, YYDKDF (reference sequence). The CDR3 here is CATSKNLAGFANNEQFF. CDR3 coding DNA: TGTGCCACCAGCAAGAACTTAGCGGGATTTGCCAACAATGAGCAGTTCTTC.

This chain links TRBV5-1 with TRBJ2-1; D unclear. CDR3 length: 14 amino acids. Trimming cost V 0 bases and J 6 bases, with 10 bases left between them. Germline-derived CDR1 and CDR2 are SGHRS and YFSETQ. The CDR3 loop reads CASSLETSTNEQFF. The CDR3 region has the DNA TGCGCCAGCAGCTTGGAGACTTCTACCAATGAGCAGTTCTTC.

V gene TRBV9 combines with J gene TRBJ2-3; 7 positions agree with TRBD2. Germline values: CDR1 SGDLS, CDR2 YYNGEE. The CDR3 covers 13 residues. V gave up 7 bases and J gave up 1 base; unmatched junction bases: 3. Here the CDR3 DNA reads TGTGCCAGCGCGGGACTACGCACAGATACGCAGTATTTT. Its translation is CASAGLRTDTQYF.

The V call is TRBV12-5, the J call TRBJ2-5; 9 nucleotides line up with TRBD1. J was trimmed by 1 base and V by 4 bases; bases with no gene match: 4. Germline CDR1 and CDR2: LGHNT and FRNRAP. This CDR3 spans 15 amino acids. The CDR3 loop reads CASGSGQGLQETQYF. CDR3 bases: TGTGCTAGTGGTTCGGGACAGGGCCTCCAAGAGACCCAGTACTTC.

This chain uses TRBV10-3 with TRBJ2-1; the match to TRBD1 covers 7 bases. After removal of 6 bases from V and 7 bases from J, the junction contained 3 bases not matched to a gene. The CDR3 is made up of 12 amino acids. The germline V gene encodes CDR1 ENHRY and CDR2 SYGVKD. The CDR3 sequence is CAISAGGNEQFF. In nucleotides, the CDR3 is TGTGCCATCAGCGCAGGGGGAAATGAGCAGTTCTTC.

This clone came up once. The genes are TRBV18 and TRBJ2-5, with TRBD1 matching over 9 bases. The CDR3 consists of 17 residues. Germline CDR1 and CDR2: KGHSH and LQKENI. Trimming cost V 2 bases and J 2 bases; bases outside gene matches: 9. CDR3 loop: CASSPKQGAGAQETQYF. CDR3 bases: TGTGCCAGCTCACCAAAACAGGGGGCCGGGGCGCAAGAGACCCAGTACTTC.

The chain's CDR3 is CSVVWDSPSGQYF. CDR3 bases: TGCAGCGTTGTATGGGACTCCCCCTCAGGGCAGTACTTC. The rearrangement uses TRBV29-1 and TRBJ2-5, with D possibly TRBD2 on 6 matching bases. The CDR3 is 13 residues long. Germline V gene lookup returns CDR1 SQVTM and CDR2 ANQGSEA. V gave up 4 bases and J gave up 11 bases, with 20 bases separating them.

This clone showed up just once. The chain employs TRBV10-3 and TRBJ1-1, with no clear D. V gave up 0 bases and J gave up 0 bases, with 5 bases separating them. The CDR3 extends over 14 amino acids. Per the germline V gene, CDR1 is ENHRY and CDR2 is SYGVKD. CDR3 sequence: CAISESQMNTEAFF. Here the CDR3 DNA reads TGTGCCATCAGTGAGTCCCAGATGAACACTGAAGCTTTCTTT.

The chain carries TRBV4-3 and TRBJ2-7; 9 bases fit TRBD2. Per germline, CDR1 LGHNA and CDR2 YSLEER. The trim removed 1 base at V and 3 bases at J, leaving 4 bases unmatched. The CDR3 runs 15 residues. CDR3: CASSQGASGNYEQYF. In DNA, the CDR3 is TGCGCCAGCAGCCAAGGGGCTAGCGGGAACTACGAGCAGTACTTC.

V and J are TRBV5-4 and TRBJ1-1, with D tentatively TRBD1 (6 bases). CDR1 is SGHNT, CDR2 YYREEE, per germline (reference sequence). V was clipped by 3 bases and J by 0 bases, with 12 bases between them. CDR3 size: 15 residues. The CDR3 sequence is CASSSVKGVNTEAFF. The CDR3 coding sequence is TGTGCCAGCAGCTCGGTCAAGGGGGTGAACACTGAAGCTTTCTTT.

Written as DNA, the CDR3 is TGTGCCAGCAGGGGGAGTGTAGAGACCCAGTACTTC. Translated: CASRGSVETQYF. The J gene is TRBJ2-5, the V gene TRBV6-1; D is perhaps TRBD2 (5 bases). This CDR3 is 12 amino acids long. V lost 6 bases and J 4 bases, leaving 9 bases between the germline ends. CDR1 MNHNS and CDR2 SASEGT come from the germline V gene.

This chain links TRBV7-9 with TRBJ2-5; tentatively, D is TRBD1 (5 bases). CDR3 length: 12 amino acids. From germline, CDR1 is SEHNR and CDR2 FQNEAQ (reference sequence). The ends were cut back, 1 base at V and 13 bases at J, with 13 bases in the middle. The chain's CDR3 is CASSLEYDSPYF. The CDR3 region has the DNA TGTGCCAGCAGCTTAGAATATGACAGTCCGTACTTC.